Listed below are T cell receptor beta chains from one sample, sequenced in a study of blood T cell repertoires in COVID-19. Clones were sequenced by immunoSEQ multiplex PCR, and TCRdb holds only the in-frame ones, with some missing. The sample contains a few hundred thousand clones, roughly 84% of which appear only once. The sequenced material came from PBMCs or T cells enriched from blood (not recorded which). The receptors come from a woman between 40 and 55 years old who had recovered from COVID-19. Both conserved end residues are part of each CDR3. A D gene is named only where the DNA matches it firmly. Not every row has a clone size; where given, it reads once, few, many or a size class.

cdr3_aa	cdr3_nt	j_call	v_call	d_call	clone_size
CASSIGTGSQPQHF	TGTGCCAGTAGTATAGGCACGGGGTCCCAGCCCCAGCATTTT	TRBJ1-5	TRBV19	NA	once
CASSPGLAEETQYF	TGTGCCAGCTCGCCTGGACTAGCGGAAGAGACCCAGTACTTC	TRBJ2-5	TRBV18	TRBD2	NA
CASSNIAAGIDYGYTF	TGTGCCAGTAGTAACATTGCTGCGGGGATCGACTATGGCTACACCTTC	TRBJ1-2	TRBV19	NA	once
CASSLGPSGSTSYNEQFF	TGTGCCAGCAGCTTAGGGCCTAGCGGGAGCACCTCCTACAATGAGCAGTTCTTC	TRBJ2-1	TRBV7-2	TRBD2	NA
CASRRQLNTEAFF	TGTGCCAGCAGGCGACAGCTGAACACTGAAGCTTTCTTT	TRBJ1-1	TRBV6-5	NA	NA
CASSLGGGSYNEQFF	TGTGCCAGCAGCCTAGGGGGGGGGTCCTACAATGAGCAGTTCTTC	TRBJ2-1	TRBV28	NA	NA
CASSPLPVASGEETQYF	TGTGCCAGCTCACCGTTACCCGTAGCTAGCGGGGAAGAGACCCAGTACTTC	TRBJ2-5	TRBV18	TRBD2	NA
CASRSPGISGNTIYF	TGTGCCAGCAGATCCCCTGGCATCTCTGGAAACACCATATATTTT	TRBJ1-3	TRBV28	NA	NA
CASSSQGALNEQFF	TGTGCCAGCAGCTCACAGGGGGCACTCAATGAGCAGTTCTTC	TRBJ2-1	TRBV7-2	TRBD1	NA
CATATGTNTEAFF	TGTGCCACCGCCACAGGGACGAACACTGAAGCTTTCTTT	TRBJ1-1	TRBV6-6	NA	once
CASHTRGNQPQHF	TGTGCCAGCCATACCCGGGGGAATCAGCCCCAGCATTTT	TRBJ1-5	TRBV6-5	NA	few
CSVAVSSTDTQYF	TGCAGCGTTGCGGTTTCTAGCACAGATACGCAGTATTTT	TRBJ2-3	TRBV29-1	NA	NA
CASSLKNIQYF	TGTGCCAGTAGCTTAAAAAACATTCAGTACTTC	TRBJ2-4	TRBV19	NA	NA
CASSVILAGSQETQYF	TGTGCCAGCAGCGTAATTCTGGCAGGGTCGCAAGAGACCCAGTACTTC	TRBJ2-5	TRBV28	NA	NA
CASGSEGSPDTQYF	TGTGCTAGTGGTTCTGAAGGGAGCCCAGATACGCAGTATTTT	TRBJ2-3	TRBV12-5	NA	NA
CASSSTWGAQYF	TGTGCCAGCAGCTCGACCTGGGGGGCGCAGTATTTT	TRBJ2-3	TRBV13	NA	NA
CASSFVPGLQETQYF	TGTGCCAGCAGCTTCGTCCCCGGACTCCAAGAGACCCAGTACTTC	TRBJ2-5	TRBV5-4	NA	NA
CASSTGFNQPQHF	TGTGCCAGTAGTACCGGGTTCAATCAGCCCCAGCATTTT	TRBJ1-5	TRBV19	NA	NA
CASSPGQGVPQPQHF	TGTGCCAGCAGCCCGGGACAGGGGGTGCCCCAGCCCCAGCATTTT	TRBJ1-5	TRBV7-2	TRBD1	NA
CAIELAGGTSYEQYF	TGTGCCATCGAGTTGGCGGGAGGGACCTCCTACGAGCAGTACTTC	TRBJ2-7	TRBV10-3	TRBD2	NA
CASSEVWAPSYEQYF	TGTGCCAGCAGTGAAGTTTGGGCCCCGTCCTACGAGCAGTACTTC	TRBJ2-7	TRBV6-1	NA	NA
CASSPSGRHNEQFF	TGCGCCAGCAGCCCTAGCGGGAGGCACAATGAGCAGTTCTTC	TRBJ2-1	TRBV5-1	TRBD2	NA
CASSVSGRALNEQFF	TGTGCCAGCAGCGTTAGCGGGAGGGCCCTTAATGAGCAGTTCTTC	TRBJ2-1	TRBV7-2	TRBD2	NA
CASSYRAGAYNEQFF	TGTGCCAGCAGTTACAGAGCGGGAGCCTACAATGAGCAGTTCTTC	TRBJ2-1	TRBV6-5	TRBD2	once
CASSPRTGVYGYTF	TGTGCCAGCAGCCCGAGGACAGGTGTCTATGGCTACACCTTC	TRBJ1-2	TRBV11-2	TRBD1	NA
CASSTGLAGVQDTQYF	TGTGCCAGCAGCACAGGACTAGCGGGAGTGCAAGATACGCAGTATTTT	TRBJ2-3	TRBV7-2	TRBD2	NA
CASSYWRSNQPQHF	TGTGCCAGCAGTTACTGGCGGAGCAATCAGCCCCAGCATTTT	TRBJ1-5	TRBV6-2/TRBV6-3	NA	once
CASSHPGLDYEQYF	TGTGCCAGCAGCCATCCGGGACTAGACTACGAGCAGTACTTC	TRBJ2-7	TRBV3-1/TRBV3-2	TRBD2	NA
CASSVEGDEQFF	TGTGCCAGCAGCGTAGAGGGGGATGAGCAGTTCTTC	TRBJ2-1	TRBV9	NA	NA
CASSERARPGGTEQYF	TGTGCCAGCAGTGAAAGGGCTCGTCCGGGAGGGACCGAGCAGTACTTC	TRBJ2-7	TRBV6-1	TRBD2	NA
CASSPGTEATNEKLFF	TGTGCCAGTAGTCCTGGGACAGAGGCAACTAATGAAAAACTGTTTTTT	TRBJ1-4	TRBV19	TRBD1	NA
CATSDPDRNGYTF	TGTGCCACCAGTGACCCCGACAGGAATGGCTACACCTTC	TRBJ1-2	TRBV24-1	NA	NA
CASSLSGSSGNTIYF	TGTGCCAGCAGTTTATCGGGGAGCTCTGGAAACACCATATATTTT	TRBJ1-3	TRBV28	NA	NA
CASSSRGQGFYGYTF	TGTGCCAGCAGCTCCCGGGGACAGGGCTTCTATGGCTACACCTTC	TRBJ1-2	TRBV9	TRBD1	NA
CASSFRTSGSEQYF	TGTGCCAGCAGTTTCAGGACTAGCGGGAGCGAGCAGTACTTC	TRBJ2-7	TRBV6-5	TRBD2	many
CASSLTGVNYGYTF	TGTGCCAGCAGCTTGACAGGGGTTAACTATGGCTACACCTTC	TRBJ1-2	TRBV5-4	TRBD1	NA